This T cell receptor beta chain stems from a study of PD-1 blockade in mismatch repair-deficient tumors. Regarding this clone: As yet, its antigen is unknown.

Every patient had mismatch repair deficiency by PCR or immunohistochemistry. Using immunoSEQ multiplex PCR, the repertoire was profiled, and TCRdb retains in-frame clones only, with some absent. Of some 120,000 clones detected, around nine tenths appear once; the ten largest clones hold 10% to 15%. General study results and limits: After pembrolizumab, tumor-resident clones rose rapidly, then generally contracted before radiologic responses.

This CDR3 spans 16 amino acids. Trimming cost V 0 bases and J 1 base; bases outside gene matches: 3. Germline V CDR1 and CDR2: ENHRY, SYGVKD. This receptor was obtained from an adult with mismatch repair-deficient cancer. The gene calls are TRBV10-3 and TRBJ2-3; the match to TRBD1 covers 8 bases. The sequencing used peripheral blood, collected just over 70 weeks after starting pembrolizumab. The CDR3 sequence: CAISESTGGRTDTQYF. In DNA, the CDR3 is TGTGCCATCAGTGAGTCTACAGGGGGGCGCACAGATACGCAGTATTTT.